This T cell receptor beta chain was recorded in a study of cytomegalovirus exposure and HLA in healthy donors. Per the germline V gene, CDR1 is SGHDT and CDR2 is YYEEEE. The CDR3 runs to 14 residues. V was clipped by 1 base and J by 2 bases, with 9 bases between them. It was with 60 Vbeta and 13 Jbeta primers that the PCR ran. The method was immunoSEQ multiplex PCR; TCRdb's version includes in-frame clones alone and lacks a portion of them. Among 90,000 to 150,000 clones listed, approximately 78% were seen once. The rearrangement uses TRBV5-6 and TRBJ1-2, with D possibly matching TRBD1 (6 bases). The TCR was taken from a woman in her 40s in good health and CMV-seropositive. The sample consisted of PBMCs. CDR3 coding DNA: TGTGCCAGCAGCTTGCCAGGGGTAAACTATGGCTACACCTTC. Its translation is CASSLPGVNYGYTF.